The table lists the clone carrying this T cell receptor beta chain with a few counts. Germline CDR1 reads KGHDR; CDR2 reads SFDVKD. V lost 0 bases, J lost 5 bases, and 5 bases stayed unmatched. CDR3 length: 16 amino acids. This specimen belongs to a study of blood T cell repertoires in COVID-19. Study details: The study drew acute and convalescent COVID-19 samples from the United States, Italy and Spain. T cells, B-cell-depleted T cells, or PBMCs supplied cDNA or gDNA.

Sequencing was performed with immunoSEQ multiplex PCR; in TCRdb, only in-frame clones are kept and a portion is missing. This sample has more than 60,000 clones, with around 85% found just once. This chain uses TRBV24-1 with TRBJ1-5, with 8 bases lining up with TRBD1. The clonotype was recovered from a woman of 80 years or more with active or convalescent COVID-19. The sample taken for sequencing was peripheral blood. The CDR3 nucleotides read TGTGCCACCAGTGATTTGAAGGGACAGGTCCATCAGCCCCAGCATTTT. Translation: CATSDLKGQVHQPQHF.